This TCR beta chain was sequenced for a study of identical twins. General study results and limits: With monozygotic twins, out-of-frame TCR alpha sharing exceeded what models estimated. Sharing of beta out-of-frame sequences by twins showed a weaker excess. Conclusions rested on cross-sectional statistics rather than following the same donors.

Each cDNA held unique molecular identifiers, and template switching gave it a universal primer site. From the 5' RACE reads, TCRdb called clonotypes with MiXCR, one entry per CDR3 protein. The table has hundreds of thousands of distinct CDR3 sequences, roughly 6.2% seen once; the top ten hold about 2%. This clonotype showed up just a few times. Its cognate antigen is unknown. The CDR3 has 15 amino acids. V lost 1 base to trimming and J lost 2 bases, with 8 bases between them. Germline-derived CDR1 and CDR2 are SGHTA and FQGNSA. The sequencing sample was made of naive T cells sorted from blood. The chain is built from TRBV7-2 and TRBJ2-2; D possibly corresponds to TRBD2 (6 bases). This clonotype was sampled from a man aged 18 to 30 in good health. CDR3 bases: TGTGCCAGCAGCTTAGACGGGAGTAACACCGGGGAGCTGTTTTTT. It yields the protein CASSLDGSNTGELFF.